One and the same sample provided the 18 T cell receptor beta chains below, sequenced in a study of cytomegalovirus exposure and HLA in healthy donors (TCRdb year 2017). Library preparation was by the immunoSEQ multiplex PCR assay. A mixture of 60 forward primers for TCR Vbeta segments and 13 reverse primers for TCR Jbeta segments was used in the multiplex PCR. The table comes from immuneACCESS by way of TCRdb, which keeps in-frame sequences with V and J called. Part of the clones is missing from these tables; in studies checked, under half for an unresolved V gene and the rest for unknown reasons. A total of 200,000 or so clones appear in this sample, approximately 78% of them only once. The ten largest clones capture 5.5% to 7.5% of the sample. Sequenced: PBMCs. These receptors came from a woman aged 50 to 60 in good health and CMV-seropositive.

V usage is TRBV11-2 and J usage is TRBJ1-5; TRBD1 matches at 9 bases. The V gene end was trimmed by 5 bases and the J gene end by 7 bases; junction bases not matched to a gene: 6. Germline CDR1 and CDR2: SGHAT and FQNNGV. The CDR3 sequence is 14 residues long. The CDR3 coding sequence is TGTGCCAGCAGCCCGACAGGGGGAGGACAGCCCCAGCATTTT. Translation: CASSPTGGGQPQHF.

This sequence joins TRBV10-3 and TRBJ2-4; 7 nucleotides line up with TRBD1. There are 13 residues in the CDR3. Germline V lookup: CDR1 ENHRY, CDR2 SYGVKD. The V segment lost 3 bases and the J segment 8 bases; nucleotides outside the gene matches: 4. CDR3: CAISDKGADIQYF. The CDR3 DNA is TGTGCCATCAGTGATAAGGGGGCAGACATTCAGTACTTC.

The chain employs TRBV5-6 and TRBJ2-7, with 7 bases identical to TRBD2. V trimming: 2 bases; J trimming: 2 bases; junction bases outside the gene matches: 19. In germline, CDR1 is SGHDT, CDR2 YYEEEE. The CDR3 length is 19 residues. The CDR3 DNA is TGTGCCAGCAGCTTAGCAATCGGGGTCCTAGCGGACCTGCCCTACGAGCAGTACTTC. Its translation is CASSLAIGVLADLPYEQYF.

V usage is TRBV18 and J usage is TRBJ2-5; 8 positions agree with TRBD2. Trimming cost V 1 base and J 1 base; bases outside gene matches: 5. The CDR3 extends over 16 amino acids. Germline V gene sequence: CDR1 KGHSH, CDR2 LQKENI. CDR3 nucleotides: TGTGCCAGCTCACCACTAAGCGGGGGACCCCAAGAGACCCAGTACTTC. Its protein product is CASSPLSGGPQETQYF.

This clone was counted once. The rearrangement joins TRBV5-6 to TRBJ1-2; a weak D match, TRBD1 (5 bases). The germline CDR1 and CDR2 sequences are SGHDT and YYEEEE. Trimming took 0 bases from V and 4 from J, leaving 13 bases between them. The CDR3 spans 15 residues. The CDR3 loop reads CASSLAFQGGYGYTF. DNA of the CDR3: TGTGCCAGCAGCTTGGCCTTTCAGGGAGGCTATGGCTACACCTTC.

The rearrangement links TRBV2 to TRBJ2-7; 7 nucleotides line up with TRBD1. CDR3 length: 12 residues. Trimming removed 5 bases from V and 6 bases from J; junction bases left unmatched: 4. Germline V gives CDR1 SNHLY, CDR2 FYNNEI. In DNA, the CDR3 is TGTGCCAGCAGTCCGGACAGGCCCGAGCAGTACTTC. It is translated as CASSPDRPEQYF.

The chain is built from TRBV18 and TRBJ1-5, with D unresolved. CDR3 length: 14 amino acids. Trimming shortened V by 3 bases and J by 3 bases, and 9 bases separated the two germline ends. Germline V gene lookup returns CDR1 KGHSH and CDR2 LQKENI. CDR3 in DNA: TGTGCCAGCTCACCTATCAGATCCAATCAGCCCCAGCATTTT. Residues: CASSPIRSNQPQHF.

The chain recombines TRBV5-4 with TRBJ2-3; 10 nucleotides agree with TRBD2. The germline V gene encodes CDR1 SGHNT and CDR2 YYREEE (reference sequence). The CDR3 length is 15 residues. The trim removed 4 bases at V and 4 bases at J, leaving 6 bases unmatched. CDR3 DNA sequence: TGTGCCAGCAGCCGGGGTCTAGCGGGAGCAGATACGCAGTATTTT. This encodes CASSRGLAGADTQYF.

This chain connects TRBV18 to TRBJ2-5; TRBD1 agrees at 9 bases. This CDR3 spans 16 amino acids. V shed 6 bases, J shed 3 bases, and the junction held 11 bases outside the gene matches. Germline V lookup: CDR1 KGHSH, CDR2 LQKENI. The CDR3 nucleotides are TGTGCCAGCTCCCGGAATGAGGGACAGGGTAAAGAGACCCAGTACTTC. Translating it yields CASSRNEGQGKETQYF.

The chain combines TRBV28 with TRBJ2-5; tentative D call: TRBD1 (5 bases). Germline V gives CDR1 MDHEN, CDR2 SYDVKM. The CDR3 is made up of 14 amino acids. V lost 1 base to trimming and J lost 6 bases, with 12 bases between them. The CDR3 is CASSLLQGGKTQYF. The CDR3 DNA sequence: TGTGCCAGCAGTTTATTGCAGGGTGGGAAGACCCAGTACTTC.

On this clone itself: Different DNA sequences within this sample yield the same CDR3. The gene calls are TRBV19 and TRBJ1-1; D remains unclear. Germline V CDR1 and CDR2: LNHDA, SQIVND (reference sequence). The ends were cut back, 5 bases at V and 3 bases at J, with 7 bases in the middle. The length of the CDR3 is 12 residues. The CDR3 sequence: CASSDRDTEAFF. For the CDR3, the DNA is TGTGCCAGTAGTGACCGGGACACTGAAGCTTTCTTT.

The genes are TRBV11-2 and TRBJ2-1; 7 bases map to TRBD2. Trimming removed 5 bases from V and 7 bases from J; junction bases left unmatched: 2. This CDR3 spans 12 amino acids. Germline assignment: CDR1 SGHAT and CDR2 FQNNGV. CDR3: CASSSSGNEQFF. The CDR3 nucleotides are TGTGCCAGCAGCAGTAGCGGGAATGAGCAGTTCTTC.

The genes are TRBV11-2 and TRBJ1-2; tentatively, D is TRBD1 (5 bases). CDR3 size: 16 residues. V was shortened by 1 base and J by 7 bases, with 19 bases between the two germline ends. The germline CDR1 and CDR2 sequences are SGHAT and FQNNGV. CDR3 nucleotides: TGTGCCAGCAGCTTAGGGGCAATGGGGGGTGGTAGTGGCTACACCTTC. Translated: CASSLGAMGGGSGYTF. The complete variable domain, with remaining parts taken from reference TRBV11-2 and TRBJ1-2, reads EAGVAQSPRYKIIEKRQSVAFWCNPISGHATLYWYQQILGQGPKLLIQFQNNGVVDDSQLPKDRFSAERLKGVDSTLKIQPAKLEDSAVYLCASSLGAMGGGSGYTFGSGTRLTVV.

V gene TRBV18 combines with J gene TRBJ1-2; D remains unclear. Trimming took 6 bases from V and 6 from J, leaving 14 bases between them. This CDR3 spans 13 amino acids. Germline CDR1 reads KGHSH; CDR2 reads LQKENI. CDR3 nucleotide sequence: TGTGCCAGCTCCCCAAAGCGGGAGGATGGCTACACCTTC. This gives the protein CASSPKREDGYTF.

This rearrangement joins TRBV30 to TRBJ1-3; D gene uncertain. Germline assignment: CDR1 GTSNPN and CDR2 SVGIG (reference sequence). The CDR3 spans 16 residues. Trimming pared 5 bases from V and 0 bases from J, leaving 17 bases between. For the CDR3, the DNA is TGTGCCTGGGAATTCCCCGTGGAGGTCTCTGGAAACACCATATATTTT. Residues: CAWEFPVEVSGNTIYF.

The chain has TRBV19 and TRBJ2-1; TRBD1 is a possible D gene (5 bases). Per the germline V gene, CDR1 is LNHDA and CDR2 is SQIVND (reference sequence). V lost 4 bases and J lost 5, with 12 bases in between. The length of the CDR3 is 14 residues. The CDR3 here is CASSRQWGNNEQFF. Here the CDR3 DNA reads TGTGCCAGTAGTAGACAGTGGGGTAACAATGAGCAGTTCTTC.

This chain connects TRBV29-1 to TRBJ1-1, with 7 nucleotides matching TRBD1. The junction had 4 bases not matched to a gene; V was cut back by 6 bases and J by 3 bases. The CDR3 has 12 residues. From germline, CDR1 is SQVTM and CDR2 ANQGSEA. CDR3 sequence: CSVSTGDTEAFF. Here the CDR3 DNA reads TGCAGCGTATCTACAGGGGACACTGAAGCTTTCTTT.

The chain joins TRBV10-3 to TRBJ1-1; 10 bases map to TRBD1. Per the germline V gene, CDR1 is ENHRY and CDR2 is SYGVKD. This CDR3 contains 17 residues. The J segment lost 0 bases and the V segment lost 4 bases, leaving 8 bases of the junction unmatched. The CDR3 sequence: CAISGFVTGGVNTEAFF. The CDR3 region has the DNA TGTGCCATCAGTGGCTTTGTGACAGGGGGCGTGAACACTGAAGCTTTCTTT.